What follows describes a single T cell receptor beta chain. The sample belongs to a study of blood T cell repertoires in COVID-19. Study details: Spain, Italy and the United States supplied samples that represented acute and convalescent COVID-19.

Original handling: Amplified reference gene primers provided the basis for estimating nucleated cell counts. The protocol was immunoSEQ multiplex PCR, while the TCRdb copy is restricted to in-frame clones and leaves out a portion. That table furnishes V, J and clone size, whereas the DNA furnished D and trimming. The sample lists roughly 120,000 clones, about 70% occurring once. Material for sequencing was peripheral blood. The clonotype comes from an older man with COVID-19, enrolled during active disease.

The CDR3 DNA follows: TGTGCCAGCAGCGTTTTCGGACTAGCAGACGGGGAGCTGTTTTTT. Amino acids: CASSVFGLADGELFF. The chain has TRBV7-3 and TRBJ2-2, with 8 bases that match TRBD2. Germline lookup yields CDR1 SGHTA and CDR2 FQGTGA. This CDR3 is 15 amino acids long. J was trimmed by 7 bases and V by 5 bases; bases with no gene match: 9.